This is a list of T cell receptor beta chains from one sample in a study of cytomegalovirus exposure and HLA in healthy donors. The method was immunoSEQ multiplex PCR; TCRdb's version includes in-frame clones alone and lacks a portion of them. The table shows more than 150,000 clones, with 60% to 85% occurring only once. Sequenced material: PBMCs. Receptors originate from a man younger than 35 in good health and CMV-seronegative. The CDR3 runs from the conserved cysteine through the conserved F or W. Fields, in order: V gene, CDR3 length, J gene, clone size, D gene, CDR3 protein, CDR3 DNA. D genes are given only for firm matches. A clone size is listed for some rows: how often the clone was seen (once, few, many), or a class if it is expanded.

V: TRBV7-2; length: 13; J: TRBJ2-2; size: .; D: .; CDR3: CASSINSYGELFF; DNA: TGTGCCAGCAGCATTAATTCCTACGGGGAGCTGTTTTTT
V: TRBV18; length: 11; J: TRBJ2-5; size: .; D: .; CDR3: CASSYQETQYF; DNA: TGTGCCAGCTCATATCAAGAGACCCAGTACTTC
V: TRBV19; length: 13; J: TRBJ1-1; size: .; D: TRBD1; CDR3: CASSHDGQDEAFF; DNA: TGTGCCAGTAGCCATGACGGACAGGATGAAGCTTTCTTT
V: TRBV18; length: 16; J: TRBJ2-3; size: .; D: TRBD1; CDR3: CASSPLDRGVTDTQYF; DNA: TGTGCCAGCTCACCTCTGGACAGGGGAGTGACAGATACGCAGTATTTT
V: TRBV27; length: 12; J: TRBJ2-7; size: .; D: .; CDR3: CASSEFRGEQYF; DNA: TGTGCCAGCAGTGAATTCAGGGGCGAGCAGTACTTC
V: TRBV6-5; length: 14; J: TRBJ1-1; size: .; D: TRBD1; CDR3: CASSWTGGNTEAFF; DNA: TGTGCCAGCAGCTGGACAGGGGGGAACACTGAAGCTTTCTTT
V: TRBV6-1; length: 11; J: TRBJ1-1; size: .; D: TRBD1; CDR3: CASKDRREAFF; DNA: TGTGCCAGCAAGGACAGGCGTGAAGCTTTCTTT
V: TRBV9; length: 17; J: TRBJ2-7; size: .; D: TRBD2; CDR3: CASSVDDSGYPSDEQYF; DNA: TGTGCCAGCAGCGTAGATGATAGCGGGTACCCATCGGACGAGCAGTACTTC
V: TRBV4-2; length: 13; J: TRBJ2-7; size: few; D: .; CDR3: CASSHGETYEQYF; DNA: TGTGCCAGCAGCCATGGAGAGACCTACGAGCAGTACTTC
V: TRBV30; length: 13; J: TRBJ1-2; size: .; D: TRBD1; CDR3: CALLKTGSYGYTF; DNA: TGTGCCTTGCTAAAGACAGGGTCCTATGGCTACACCTTC
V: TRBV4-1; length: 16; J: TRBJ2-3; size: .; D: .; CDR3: CASSQLLSGPTDTQYF; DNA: TGCGCCAGCAGCCAGCTCCTTAGCGGTCCCACAGATACGCAGTATTTT
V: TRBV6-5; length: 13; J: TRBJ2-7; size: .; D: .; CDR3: CASSYSTRLEQYF; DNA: TGTGCCAGCAGTTACTCTACCAGACTCGAGCAGTACTTC
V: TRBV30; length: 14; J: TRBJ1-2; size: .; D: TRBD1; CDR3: CAWGPGQGSGGYTF; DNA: TGTGCCTGGGGGCCGGGACAGGGTTCGGGAGGCTACACCTTC
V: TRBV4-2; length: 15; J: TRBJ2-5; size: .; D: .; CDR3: CASSQSPDTQETQYF; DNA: TGTGCCAGCAGCCAATCCCCCGACACCCAAGAGACCCAGTACTTC
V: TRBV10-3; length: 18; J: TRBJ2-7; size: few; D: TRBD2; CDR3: CAISERGYSSGTTYEQYF; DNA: TGTGCCATCAGTGAGAGGGGGTATAGTAGCGGGACCACATACGAGCAGTACTTC
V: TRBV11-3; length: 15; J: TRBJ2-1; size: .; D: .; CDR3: CASSGASFSYNEQFF; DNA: TGTGCCAGCAGCGGGGCTAGTTTTTCCTACAATGAGCAGTTCTTC
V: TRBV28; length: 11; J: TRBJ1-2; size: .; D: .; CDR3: CASRGDYGYTF; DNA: TGTGCCAGCAGAGGGGACTATGGCTACACCTTC
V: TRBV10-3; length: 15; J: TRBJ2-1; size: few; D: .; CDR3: CATLPDTSPYNEQFF; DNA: TGTGCCACCTTACCCGACACGTCTCCCTACAATGAGCAGTTCTTC
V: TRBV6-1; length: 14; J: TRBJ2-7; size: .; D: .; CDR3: CASSEGAGNYEQYF; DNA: TGTGCCAGCAGTGAAGGGGCCGGAAACTACGAGCAGTACTTC
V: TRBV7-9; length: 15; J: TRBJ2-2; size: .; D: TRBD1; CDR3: CASSPTGANTGELFF; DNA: TGTGCCAGCAGCCCGACAGGGGCGAACACCGGGGAGCTGTTTTTT
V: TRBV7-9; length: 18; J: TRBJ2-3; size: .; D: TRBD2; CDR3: CASSPKGLAGGSTDTQYF; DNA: TGTGCCAGCAGCCCGAAAGGACTAGCGGGAGGGTCTACAGATACGCAGTATTTT
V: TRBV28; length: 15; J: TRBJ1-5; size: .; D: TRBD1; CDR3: CASSRTGTGVLPQHF; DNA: TGTGCCAGCAGTCGCACCGGGACAGGTGTTTTGCCCCAGCATTTT
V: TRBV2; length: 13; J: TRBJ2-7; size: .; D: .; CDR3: CASSERGLYEQYF; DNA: TGTGCCAGCAGTGAGCGGGGGCTTTACGAGCAGTACTTC
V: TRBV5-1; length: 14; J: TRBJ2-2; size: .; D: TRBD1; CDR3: CASSLQGGTGELFF; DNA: TGCGCCAGCAGCCTACAGGGGGGCACCGGGGAGCTGTTTTTT
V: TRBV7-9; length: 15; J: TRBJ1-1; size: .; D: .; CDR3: CASSFGTGLNTEAFF; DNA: TGTGCCAGCAGCTTTGGAACAGGACTGAACACTGAAGCTTTCTTT
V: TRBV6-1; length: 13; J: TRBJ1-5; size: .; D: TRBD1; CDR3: CASRADRGQPQHF; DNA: TGTGCCAGCAGGGCTGACAGGGGTCAGCCCCAGCATTTT
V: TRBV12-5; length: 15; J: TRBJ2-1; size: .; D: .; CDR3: CASGLSRGVGNEQFF; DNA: TGTGCTAGTGGTTTAAGCAGGGGAGTAGGTAATGAGCAGTTCTTC
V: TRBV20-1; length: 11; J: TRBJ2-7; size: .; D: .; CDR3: CSASTGYEQYF; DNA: TGCAGTGCTTCTACTGGCTACGAGCAGTACTTC
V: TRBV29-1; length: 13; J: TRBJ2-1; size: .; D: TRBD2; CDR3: CSVFGRAYNEQFF; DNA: TGCAGCGTTTTCGGGAGGGCCTACAATGAGCAGTTCTTC
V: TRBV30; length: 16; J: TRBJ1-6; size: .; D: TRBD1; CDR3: CAWSVNQGQFNSPLHF; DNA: TGTGCCTGGAGTGTCAACCAGGGACAGTTTAATTCACCCCTCCACTTT
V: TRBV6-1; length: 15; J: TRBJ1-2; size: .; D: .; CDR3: CASSLGYRSTYGYTF; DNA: TGTGCCAGCAGTTTGGGGTACAGGAGTACCTATGGCTACACCTTC
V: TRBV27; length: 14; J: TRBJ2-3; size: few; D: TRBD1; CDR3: CASSPGTVGDTQYF; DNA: TGTGCCAGCAGTCCCGGGACAGTCGGCGATACGCAGTATTTT
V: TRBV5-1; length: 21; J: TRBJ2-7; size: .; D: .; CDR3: CASSLASVRRGRQDLLDEQYF; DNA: TGCGCCAGCAGCTTGGCCAGTGTCCGCAGGGGGAGGCAGGACCTCCTGGACGAGCAGTACTTC
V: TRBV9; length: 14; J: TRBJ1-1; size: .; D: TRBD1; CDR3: CASSVQGASTEAFF; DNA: TGTGCCAGCAGCGTACAGGGGGCGAGCACTGAAGCTTTCTTT
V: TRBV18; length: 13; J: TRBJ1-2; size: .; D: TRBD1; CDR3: CASSPGQGGGYTF; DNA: TGTGCCAGCTCCCCCGGACAGGGGGGTGGCTACACCTTC
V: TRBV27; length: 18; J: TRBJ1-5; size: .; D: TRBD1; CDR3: CASSLRFTGQGDNQPQHF; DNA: TGTGCCAGCAGTTTAAGATTTACAGGACAGGGGGACAATCAGCCCCAGCATTTT
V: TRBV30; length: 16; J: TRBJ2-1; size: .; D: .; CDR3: CAWGRVGTSSYNEQFF; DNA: TGTGCCTGGGGGCGCGTGGGCACCAGCTCCTACAATGAGCAGTTCTTC
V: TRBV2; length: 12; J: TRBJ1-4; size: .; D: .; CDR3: CASRGPNEKLFF; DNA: TGTGCCAGCAGGGGCCCTAATGAAAAACTGTTTTTT
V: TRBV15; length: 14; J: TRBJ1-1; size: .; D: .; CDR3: CATSRDVQGTEAFF; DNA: TGTGCCACCAGCAGAGATGTTCAGGGCACTGAAGCTTTCTTT
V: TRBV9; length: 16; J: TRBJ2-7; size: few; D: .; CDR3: CASSASLGQGGHEQYF; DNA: TGTGCCAGCAGTGCCTCCCTTGGGCAGGGGGGCCACGAGCAGTACTTC
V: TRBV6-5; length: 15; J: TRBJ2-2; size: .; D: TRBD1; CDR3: CASSRQGAIPGELFF; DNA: TGTGCCAGCAGCCGACAGGGGGCGATCCCCGGGGAGCTGTTTTTT
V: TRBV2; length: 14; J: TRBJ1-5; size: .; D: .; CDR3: CASSGQGGDQPQHF; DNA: TGTGCCAGCAGTGGGCAGGGAGGGGATCAGCCCCAGCATTTT
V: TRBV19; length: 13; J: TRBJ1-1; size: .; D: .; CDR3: CVAGARGHTQAFF; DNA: TGTGTCGCTGGGGCAAGGGGCCATACTCAAGCTTTCTTT
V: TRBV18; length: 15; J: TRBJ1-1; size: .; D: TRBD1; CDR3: CASSPTGGPNTEAFF; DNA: TGTGCCAGCTCACCAACAGGGGGCCCGAACACTGAAGCTTTCTTT
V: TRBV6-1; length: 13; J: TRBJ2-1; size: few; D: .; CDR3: CASSSDSHNEQFF; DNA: TGTGCCAGCAGTTCCGACTCGCACAATGAGCAGTTCTTC
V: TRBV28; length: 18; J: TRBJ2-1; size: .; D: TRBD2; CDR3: CASKSSTSGGAVYNEQFF; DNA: TGTGCCAGCAAGTCGTCTACTAGCGGGGGGGCCGTATATAATGAGCAGTTCTTC
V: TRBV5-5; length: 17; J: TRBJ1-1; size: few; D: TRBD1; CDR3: CASSLGRDRYSDTEAFF; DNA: TGTGCCAGCAGCTTGGGGCGGGACAGGTATTCGGACACTGAAGCTTTCTTT
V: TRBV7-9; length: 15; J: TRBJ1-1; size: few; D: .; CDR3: CASSRGTGMNTEAFF; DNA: TGTGCCAGCAGCAGGGGGACGGGAATGAACACTGAAGCTTTCTTT
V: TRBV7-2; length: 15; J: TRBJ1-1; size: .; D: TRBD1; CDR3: CASTVGPGQGSEAFF; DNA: TGTGCCAGCACTGTGGGACCGGGACAGGGGAGTGAAGCTTTCTTT
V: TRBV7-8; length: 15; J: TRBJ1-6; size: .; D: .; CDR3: CASSETGPYNSPLHF; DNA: TGTGCCAGCAGCGAGACAGGCCCCTATAATTCACCCCTCCACTTT
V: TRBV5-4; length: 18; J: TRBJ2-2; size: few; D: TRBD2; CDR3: CASSGTGLAGGITGELFF; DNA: TGTGCCAGCAGCGGAACGGGACTAGCGGGGGGCATCACCGGGGAGCTGTTTTTT
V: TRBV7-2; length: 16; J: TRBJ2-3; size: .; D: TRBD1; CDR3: CASSLFWDRSTDTQYF; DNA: TGTGCCAGCAGCTTATTTTGGGACAGGAGCACAGATACGCAGTATTTT
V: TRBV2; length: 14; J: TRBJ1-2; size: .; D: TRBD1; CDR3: CASRSGQGVSGYTF; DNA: TGTGCCAGCAGATCCGGACAGGGGGTGTCTGGCTACACCTTC
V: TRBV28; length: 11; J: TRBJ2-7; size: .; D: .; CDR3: CASSLRGGQYF; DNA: TGTGCCAGCAGTCTCCGAGGGGGGCAGTACTTC
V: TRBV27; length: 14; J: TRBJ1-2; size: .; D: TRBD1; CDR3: CASRKDRANYGYTF; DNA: TGTGCCAGCAGAAAGGACAGGGCGAACTACGGCTACACCTTC
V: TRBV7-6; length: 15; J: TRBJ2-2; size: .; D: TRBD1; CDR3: CASSLEGQGAGELFF; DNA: TGTGCCAGCAGCTTAGAAGGACAGGGGGCCGGGGAGCTGTTTTTT
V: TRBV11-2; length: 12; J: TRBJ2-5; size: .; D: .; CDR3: CASSRLQETQYF; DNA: TGTGCCAGCAGCCGTTTACAAGAGACCCAGTACTTC
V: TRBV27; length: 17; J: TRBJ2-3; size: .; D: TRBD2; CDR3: CASSLSPSGRGTDTQYF; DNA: TGTGCCAGCAGTTTATCGCCTAGCGGGAGAGGGACAGATACGCAGTATTTT
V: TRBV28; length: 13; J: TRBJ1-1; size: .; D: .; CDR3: CVSSLLGGVVAFF; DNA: TGTGTCAGCAGTTTATTAGGGGGGGTGGTGGCTTTCTTT
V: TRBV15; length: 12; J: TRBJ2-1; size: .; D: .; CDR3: CATSPLYNEQFF; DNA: TGTGCCACCAGCCCCCTTTACAATGAGCAGTTCTTC